This record covers a single T cell receptor (beta chain). This sample is part of a study of metastatic and nonmetastatic thyroid tumors. Study in general: A comparison of repertoires was made across blood and tumor or nodule tissue from malignant and benign thyroid patients.

Germline CDR1 reads MNHNS; CDR2 reads SASEGT. V dropped 3 bases and J dropped 1 base, with 10 bases sitting between them. This CDR3 region has 15 residues. No treatment of any kind had been given to any patient before thyroid surgery. TCRdb re-called the PCR reads through MiXCR. The sample consists of about 46,000 clones, 24% of them appearing once. This receptor was identified in a male donor with papillary thyroid cancer or a benign thyroid nodule (not recorded which). Some clones in this sample may be carry-over from other donors' samples. Input material: blood. The chain combines TRBV6-1 with TRBJ1-5; TRBD1 might be the D (6 bases). Written as DNA, the CDR3 is TGTGCCAGCAGTGATACAGGGAACAGCAATCAGCCCCAGCATTTT. Its protein is CASSDTGNSNQPQHF.